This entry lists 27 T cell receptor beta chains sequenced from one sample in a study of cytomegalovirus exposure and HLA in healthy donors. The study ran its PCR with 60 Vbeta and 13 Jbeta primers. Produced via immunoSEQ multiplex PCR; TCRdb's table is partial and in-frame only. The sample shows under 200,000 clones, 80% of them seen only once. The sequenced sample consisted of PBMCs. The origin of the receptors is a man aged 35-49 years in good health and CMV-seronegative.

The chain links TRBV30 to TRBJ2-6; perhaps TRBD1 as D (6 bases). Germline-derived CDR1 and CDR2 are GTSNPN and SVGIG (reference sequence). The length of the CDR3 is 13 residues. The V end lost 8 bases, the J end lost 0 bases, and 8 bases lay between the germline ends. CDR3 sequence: CAQGFSGANVLTF. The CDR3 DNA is TGTGCCCAGGGGTTCTCTGGGGCCAACGTCCTGACTTTC. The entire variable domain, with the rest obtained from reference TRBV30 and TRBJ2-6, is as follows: SQTIHQWPATLVQPVGSPLSLECTVEGTSNPNLYWYRQAAGRGLQLLFYSVGIGQISSEVPQNLSASRPQDRQFILSSKKLLLSDSGFYLCAQGFSGANVLTFGAGSRLTVL.

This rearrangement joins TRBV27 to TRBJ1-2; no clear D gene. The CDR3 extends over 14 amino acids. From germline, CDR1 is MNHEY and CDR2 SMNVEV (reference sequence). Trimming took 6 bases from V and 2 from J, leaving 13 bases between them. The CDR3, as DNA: TGTGCCAGCAGGCGAAATTCGGGAAACTATGGCTACACCTTC. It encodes CASRRNSGNYGYTF.

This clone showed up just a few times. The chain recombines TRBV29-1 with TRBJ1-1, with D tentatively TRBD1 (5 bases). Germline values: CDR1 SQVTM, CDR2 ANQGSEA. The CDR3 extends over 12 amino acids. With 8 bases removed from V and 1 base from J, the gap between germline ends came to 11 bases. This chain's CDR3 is CSTWTRNTEAFF. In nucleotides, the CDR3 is TGCAGCACCTGGACAAGGAACACTGAAGCTTTCTTT.

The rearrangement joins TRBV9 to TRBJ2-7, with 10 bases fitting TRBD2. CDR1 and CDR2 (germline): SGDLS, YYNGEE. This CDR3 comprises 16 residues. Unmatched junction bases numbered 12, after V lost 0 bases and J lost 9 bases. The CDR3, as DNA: TGTGCCAGCAGCGTAGCTATGGGTCTAGCGGGGGCCTTGCAGTACTTC. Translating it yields CASSVAMGLAGALQYF.

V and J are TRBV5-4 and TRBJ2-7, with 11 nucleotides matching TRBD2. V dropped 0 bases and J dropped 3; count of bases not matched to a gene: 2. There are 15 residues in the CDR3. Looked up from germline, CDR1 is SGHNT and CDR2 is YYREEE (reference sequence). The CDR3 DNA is TGTGCCAGCAGCTTGGTTGGGACTAGCGGCTACGAGCAGTACTTC. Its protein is CASSLVGTSGYEQYF.

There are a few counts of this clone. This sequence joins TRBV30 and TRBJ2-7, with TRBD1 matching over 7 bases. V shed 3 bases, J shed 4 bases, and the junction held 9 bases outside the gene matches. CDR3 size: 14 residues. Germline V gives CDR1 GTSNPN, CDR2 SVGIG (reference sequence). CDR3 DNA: TGTGCCTGGAGGCGACCGGGACAGACTTACGAGCAGTACTTC. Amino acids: CAWRRPGQTYEQYF. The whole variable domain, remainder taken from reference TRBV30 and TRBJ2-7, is SQTIHQWPATLVQPVGSPLSLECTVEGTSNPNLYWYRQAAGRGLQLLFYSVGIGQISSEVPQNLSASRPQDRQFILSSKKLLLSDSGFYLCAWRRPGQTYEQYFGPGTRLTVT.

CDR3 coding DNA: TGTGCCAGCAGAAACAGGGGCGACGCTGAAGCTTTCTTT. It translates to CASRNRGDAEAFF. The chain is built from TRBV6-1 and TRBJ1-1, with TRBD1 matching 7 bases. There are 13 residues in the CDR3. The V gene end was trimmed by 6 bases and the J gene end by 6 bases; junction bases not matched to a gene: 7. The germline V gene encodes CDR1 MNHNS and CDR2 SASEGT.

CDR3 sequence (DNA): TGCAGCGTCAACAGGGTTGGCACCGGGGAGCTGTTTTTT. It codes for CSVNRVGTGELFF. The chain uses TRBV29-1 and TRBJ2-2; D is perhaps TRBD1 (6 bases). The CDR3 sequence is 13 residues long. Germline CDR1 SQVTM, CDR2 ANQGSEA. The V end was cut by 6 bases, the J end by 4 bases, with 12 bases between.

CDR3: CASRPTSSYEQYF. CDR3 bases: TGTGCCAGTAGACCGACTTCCTCCTACGAGCAGTACTTC. This rearrangement joins TRBV19 to TRBJ2-7, with D hard to call. Germline V gene sequence: CDR1 LNHDA, CDR2 SQIVND (reference sequence). V lost 6 bases to trimming and J lost 0 bases, with 9 bases between them. This CDR3 region has 13 residues.

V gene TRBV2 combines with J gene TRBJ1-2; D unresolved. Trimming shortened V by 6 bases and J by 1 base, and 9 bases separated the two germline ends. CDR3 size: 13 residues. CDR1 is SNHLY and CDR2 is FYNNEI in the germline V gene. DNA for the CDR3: TGTGCCAGCAGCCTCAGTCTTAACTATGGCTACACCTTC. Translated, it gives CASSLSLNYGYTF.

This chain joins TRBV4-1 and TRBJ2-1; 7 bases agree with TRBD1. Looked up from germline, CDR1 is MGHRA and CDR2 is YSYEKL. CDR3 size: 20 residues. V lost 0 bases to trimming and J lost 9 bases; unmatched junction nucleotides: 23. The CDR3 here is CASSQEGSLLGAGGRSEQFF. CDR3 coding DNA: TGCGCCAGCAGCCAAGAGGGGAGTCTCCTCGGGGCAGGGGGTAGGAGTGAGCAGTTCTTC.

CDR3 in amino acids: CASSPPRGQRTDTQYF. CDR3 DNA: TGTGCCAGCAGCCCCCCTAGAGGACAGCGCACAGATACGCAGTATTTT. This chain connects TRBV5-4 to TRBJ2-3, with D possibly being TRBD1 (6 bases). Trimming removed 4 bases from V and 1 base from J, with 16 bases in between. The CDR3 contains 16 residues. CDR1 is SGHNT, CDR2 YYREEE, per germline (reference sequence).

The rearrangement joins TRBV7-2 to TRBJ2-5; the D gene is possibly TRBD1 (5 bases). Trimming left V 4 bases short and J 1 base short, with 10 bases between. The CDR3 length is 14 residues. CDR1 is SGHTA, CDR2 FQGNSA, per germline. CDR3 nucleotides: TGTGCCAGCAGCTCCAGGGCCTCCCAAGAGACCCAGTACTTC. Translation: CASSSRASQETQYF.

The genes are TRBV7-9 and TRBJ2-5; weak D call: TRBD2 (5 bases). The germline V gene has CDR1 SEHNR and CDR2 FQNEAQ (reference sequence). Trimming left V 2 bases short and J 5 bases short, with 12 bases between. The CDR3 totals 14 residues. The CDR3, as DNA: TGTGCCAGCAGCTTAATCCTAGCCGAGGAGACCCAGTACTTC. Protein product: CASSLILAEETQYF.

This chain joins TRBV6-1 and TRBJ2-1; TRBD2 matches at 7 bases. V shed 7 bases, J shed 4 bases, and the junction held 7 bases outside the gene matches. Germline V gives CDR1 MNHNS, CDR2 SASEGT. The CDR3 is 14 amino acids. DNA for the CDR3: TGTGCCAGCATGTGGGACTACGCTTACAATGAGCAGTTCTTC. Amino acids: CASMWDYAYNEQFF.

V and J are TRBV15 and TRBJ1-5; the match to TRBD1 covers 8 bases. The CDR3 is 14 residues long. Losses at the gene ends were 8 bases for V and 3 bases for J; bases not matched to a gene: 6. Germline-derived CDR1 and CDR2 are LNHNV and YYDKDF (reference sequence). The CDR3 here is CATGYRGFNQPQHF. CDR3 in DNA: TGTGCCACCGGATACAGGGGGTTCAATCAGCCCCAGCATTTT.

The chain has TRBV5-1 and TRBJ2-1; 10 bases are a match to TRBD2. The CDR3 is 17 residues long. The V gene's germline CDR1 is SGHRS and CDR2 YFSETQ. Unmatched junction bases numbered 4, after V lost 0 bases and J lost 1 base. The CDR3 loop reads CASSLGVAGGSYNEQFF. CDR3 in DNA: TGCGCCAGCAGCTTGGGGGTAGCGGGGGGATCCTACAATGAGCAGTTCTTC.

In nucleotides, the CDR3 is TGTGCCAGCAGCTTCATATCCGGCGAGCAGTACTTC. This codes for CASSFISGEQYF. The J gene is TRBJ2-7, the V gene TRBV11-2; D ambiguous. The V gene lost 3 bases and the J gene lost 6 bases, with 9 bases spanning the gap. Germline-derived CDR1 and CDR2 are SGHAT and FQNNGV. The CDR3 extends over 12 amino acids.

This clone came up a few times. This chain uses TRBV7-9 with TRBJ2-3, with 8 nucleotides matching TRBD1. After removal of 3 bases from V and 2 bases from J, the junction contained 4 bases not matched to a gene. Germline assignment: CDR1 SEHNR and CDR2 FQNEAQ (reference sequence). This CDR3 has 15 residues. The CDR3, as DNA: TGTGCCAGCAGCTTTGGGACAGGCAACACAGATACGCAGTATTTT. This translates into CASSFGTGNTDTQYF.

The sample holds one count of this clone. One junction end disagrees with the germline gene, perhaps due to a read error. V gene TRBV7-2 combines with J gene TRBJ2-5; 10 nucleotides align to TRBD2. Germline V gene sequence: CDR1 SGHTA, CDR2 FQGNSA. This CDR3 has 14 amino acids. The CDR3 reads CASSLAGVSETQYF. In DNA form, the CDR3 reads TGTGCCAGCAGCCTAGCGGGAGTTTCGGAGACCCAGTACTTC.

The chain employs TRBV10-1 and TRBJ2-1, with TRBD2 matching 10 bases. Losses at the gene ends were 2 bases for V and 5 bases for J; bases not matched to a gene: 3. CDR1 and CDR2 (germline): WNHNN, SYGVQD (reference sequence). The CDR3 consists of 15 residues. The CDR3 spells CASSEGLAGDNEQFF. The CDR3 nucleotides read TGCGCCAGCAGTGAGGGCCTAGCGGGGGACAATGAGCAGTTCTTC.

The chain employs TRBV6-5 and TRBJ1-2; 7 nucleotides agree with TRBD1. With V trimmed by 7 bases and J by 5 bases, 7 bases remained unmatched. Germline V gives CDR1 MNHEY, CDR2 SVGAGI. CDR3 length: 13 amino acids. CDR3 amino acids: CASTRDRAYGYTF. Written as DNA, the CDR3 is TGTGCCAGCACCAGAGACAGGGCGTATGGCTACACCTTC.

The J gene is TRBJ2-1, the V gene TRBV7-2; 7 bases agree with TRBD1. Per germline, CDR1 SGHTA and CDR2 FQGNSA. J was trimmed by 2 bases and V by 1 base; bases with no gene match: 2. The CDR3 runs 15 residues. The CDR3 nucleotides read TGTGCCAGCAGCTTAGGGACAGGTCCCTACAATGAGCAGTTCTTC. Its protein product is CASSLGTGPYNEQFF.

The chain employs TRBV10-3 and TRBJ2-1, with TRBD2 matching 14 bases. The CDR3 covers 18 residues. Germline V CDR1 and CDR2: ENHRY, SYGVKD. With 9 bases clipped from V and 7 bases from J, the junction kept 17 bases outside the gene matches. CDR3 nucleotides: TGTGCCATTGCCGGGACTAGCGGGAGAGGGGGCTTGGGAAATGAGCAGTTCTTC. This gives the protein CAIAGTSGRGGLGNEQFF.

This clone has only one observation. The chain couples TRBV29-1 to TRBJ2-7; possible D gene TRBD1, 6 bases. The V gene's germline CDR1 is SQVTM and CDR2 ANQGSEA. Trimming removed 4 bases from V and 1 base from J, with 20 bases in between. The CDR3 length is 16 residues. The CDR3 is CSVAAVQGKASYEQYF. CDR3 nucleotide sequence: TGCAGCGTTGCCGCTGTGCAGGGGAAGGCGTCCTACGAGCAGTACTTC.

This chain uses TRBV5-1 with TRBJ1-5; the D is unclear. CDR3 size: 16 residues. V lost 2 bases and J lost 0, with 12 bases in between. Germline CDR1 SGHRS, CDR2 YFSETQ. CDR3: CASSFGGRDSNQPQHF. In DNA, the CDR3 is TGCGCCAGCAGCTTCGGAGGGAGGGATAGCAATCAGCCCCAGCATTTT. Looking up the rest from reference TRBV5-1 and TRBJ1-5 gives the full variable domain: KAGVTQTPRYLIKTRGQQVTLSCSPISGHRSVSWYQQTPGQGLQFLFEYFSETQRNKGNFPGRFSGRQFSNSRSEMNVSTLELGDSALYLCASSFGGRDSNQPQHFGDGTRLSIL.

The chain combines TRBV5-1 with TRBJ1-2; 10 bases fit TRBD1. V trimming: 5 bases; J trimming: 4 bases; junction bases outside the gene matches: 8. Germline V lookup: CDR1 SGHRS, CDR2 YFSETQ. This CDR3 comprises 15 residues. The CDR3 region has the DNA TGCGCCAGCAGACCCGGACAGGGGGACGGCTATGGCTACACCTTC. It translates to CASRPGQGDGYGYTF.